This T cell receptor (beta chain) was captured in a study of cytomegalovirus exposure and HLA in healthy donors. The approximately 130-subject validation cohort, separate from the approximately 670-subject first cohort, included the donors. This clone was observed once. CDR1 and CDR2 (germline): WSHSY, SAAADI. V lost 4 bases and J lost 4, with 14 bases in between. The CDR3 spans 15 residues. Using immunoSEQ multiplex PCR, the repertoire was profiled, and TCRdb retains in-frame clones only, with some absent. The table has 120,000 or so clones, 90% to 97% seen once. Source material: PBMCs. The receptor comes from a man in his late teens or twenties in good health and CMV-seronegative. This chain links TRBV10-2 with TRBJ1-5, with D possibly matching TRBD1 (5 bases). In DNA, the CDR3 is TGCGCCAGCAGTGGGGGTGGGGCTGGAAATCAGCCCCAGCATTTT. Translating gives CASSGGGAGNQPQHF.